Below are 14 T cell receptor beta chains sequenced from a single sample in a study of blood T cell repertoires in COVID-19. Clones were sequenced by immunoSEQ multiplex PCR, and TCRdb holds only the in-frame ones, with some missing. The sample shows approximately 92,000 clones, 87% of them seen only once. The sequencing input was peripheral blood. These receptor sequences come from a woman in her sixties or seventies with COVID-19, enrolled during active disease.

The chain combines TRBV4-3 with TRBJ1-4, with D maybe TRBD1 (5 bases). The CDR3 spans 16 residues. Trimming took off 1 base at V and 0 bases at J, with 9 bases between the two ends. From germline, CDR1 is LGHNA and CDR2 YSLEER. CDR3 nucleotides: TGCGCCAGCAGCCAAGGGGGCGGCACAACTAATGAAAAACTGTTTTTT. The encoded protein is CASSQGGGTTNEKLFF.

The chain employs TRBV3-1 (or the pseudogene TRBV3-2) and TRBJ1-2; D call uncertain. The ends were cut back, 0 bases at V and 7 bases at J, with 9 bases in the middle. The germline V gene has CDR1 LGHDT and CDR2 YNNKEL (reference sequence). The CDR3 covers 13 residues. This chain's CDR3 is CASSQDRERGYTF. Here the CDR3 DNA reads TGTGCCAGCAGCCAAGACCGGGAGCGTGGCTACACCTTC.

The rearrangement uses TRBV3-1 (or the pseudogene TRBV3-2) and TRBJ2-1, with D possibly matching TRBD2 (6 bases). V dropped 3 bases and J dropped 10 bases, with 10 bases sitting between them. Germline assignment: CDR1 LGHDT and CDR2 YNNKEL (reference sequence). The CDR3 is made up of 12 amino acids. The CDR3 nucleotides read TGTGCCAGCAGCCATAGCGGTAGGGAGCAGTTCTTC. It yields the protein CASSHSGREQFF.

The chain has TRBV6-5 and TRBJ1-1; no reliable D call. This CDR3 spans 15 amino acids. Germline V lookup: CDR1 MNHEY, CDR2 SVGAGI. Trimming stripped 0 bases from V and 2 bases from J, with 10 bases between. CDR3 protein: CASSYSWRLNTEAFF. CDR3 nucleotides: TGTGCCAGCAGTTACTCATGGCGACTCAACACTGAAGCTTTCTTT.

The chain carries TRBV30 and TRBJ2-3; 8 nucleotides agree with TRBD2. V was pared by 2 bases and J by 0 bases, with 7 bases of the junction left unmatched. The CDR3 is 16 residues long. Germline CDR1 GTSNPN, CDR2 SVGIG (reference sequence). The CDR3 bases are TGTGCCTGGAGTCCACCGGGACTAGGGAGCACAGATACGCAGTATTTT. This encodes CAWSPPGLGSTDTQYF.

J is TRBJ1-3 and V is TRBV2, with TRBD1 as a possible D gene (6 bases). Germline CDR1 reads SNHLY; CDR2 reads FYNNEI. V lost 9 bases to trimming and J lost 2 bases, with 14 bases between them. The CDR3 covers 14 residues. The CDR3, as DNA: TGTGCCAGTACACAGGGTAACGCTGGAAACACCATATATTTT. This translates into CASTQGNAGNTIYF.

The chain joins TRBV30 to TRBJ2-1; a weak D match, TRBD1 (5 bases). The CDR3 is made up of 14 amino acids. The V gene lost 0 bases and the J gene lost 4 bases, with 10 bases spanning the gap. Germline CDR1 and CDR2: GTSNPN and SVGIG (reference sequence). CDR3 nucleotides: TGTGCCTGGAGTGTACACTCAGGGTACAATGAGCAGTTCTTC. Translated, it gives CAWSVHSGYNEQFF.

This clone appeared a single time. This chain connects TRBV7-9 to TRBJ2-1, with D perhaps TRBD1 (7 bases). The CDR3 contains 14 residues. V gave up 5 bases and J gave up 8 bases, with 16 bases separating them. Germline loops: CDR1 SEHNR, CDR2 FQNEAQ (reference sequence). DNA for the CDR3: TGTGCCAGCAGCCCCCCAGGGGGACTCCATGAGCAGTTCTTC. Its translation is CASSPPGGLHEQFF.

This sequence joins TRBV10-1 and TRBJ1-1; possibly TRBD1 for D (5 bases). Trimming cost V 3 bases and J 1 base, with 9 bases left between them. The germline V gene has CDR1 WNHNN and CDR2 SYGVQD (reference sequence). CDR3 size: 14 residues. CDR3 bases: TGCGCCAGCAGTGATCAGGGATCGAACACTGAAGCTTTCTTT. Its translation: CASSDQGSNTEAFF.

V and J are TRBV5-1 and TRBJ1-6, with TRBD1 identical over 9 bases. This CDR3 region has 15 residues. Germline V lookup: CDR1 SGHRS, CDR2 YFSETQ. Germline trimming cut 4 bases from V and 8 bases from J; bases unmatched to any gene: 7. The CDR3 DNA follows: TGCGCCAGCAGCCTCACAGGGGGCCGGGATTCACCCCTCCACTTT. It is translated as CASSLTGGRDSPLHF.

The genes are TRBV5-1 and TRBJ2-3; TRBD1 matches at 11 bases. The CDR3 is 16 amino acids. The ends lost 2 bases at V and 5 bases at J; junction bases unmatched: 7. Per the germline V gene, CDR1 is SGHRS and CDR2 is YFSETQ. The CDR3 DNA reads TGCGCCAGCAGCTTAGGGACAGGGGGATTCAGAGATACGCAGTATTTT. Translation: CASSLGTGGFRDTQYF. The full variable domain, completed using reference TRBV5-1 and TRBJ2-3, is KAGVTQTPRYLIKTRGQQVTLSCSPISGHRSVSWYQQTPGQGLQFLFEYFSETQRNKGNFPGRFSGRQFSNSRSEMNVSTLELGDSALYLCASSLGTGGFRDTQYFGPGTRLTVL.

This clone was recorded a few times. The chain recombines TRBV7-6 with TRBJ1-4; 7 bases agree with TRBD1. The CDR3 contains 20 residues. CDR1 and CDR2 from the germline V gene are SGHVS and FNYEAQ. Unmatched junction bases numbered 17, after V lost 0 bases and J lost 4 bases. CDR3 amino acids: CASSLAPHVVTGTDNEKLFF. The CDR3 bases are TGTGCCAGCAGCTTAGCCCCCCATGTGGTAACCGGGACAGATAATGAAAAACTGTTTTTT.

The rearrangement joins TRBV18 to TRBJ1-6; D is possibly TRBD1 (5 bases). This CDR3 is built from 17 residues. Germline V gives CDR1 KGHSH, CDR2 LQKENI. Trimming took off 4 bases at V and 5 bases at J, with 18 bases between the two ends. Here the CDR3 reads CASSLMDGGLDNSPLHF. The CDR3 DNA is TGTGCCAGCTCACTAATGGACGGGGGTTTGGATAATTCACCCCTCCACTTT.

V and J are TRBV24-1 and TRBJ2-5, with D tentatively TRBD2 (7 bases). Germline CDR1 reads KGHDR; CDR2 reads SFDVKD. The CDR3 contains 15 residues. Trimming left V 3 bases short and J 5 bases short, with 15 bases between. CDR3 sequence: CATSDTGTGGETQYF. CDR3 DNA sequence: TGTGCCACCAGTGATACGGGGACGGGGGGCGAGACCCAGTACTTC.